What follows is one TCR beta chain and its context. Its specificity is unknown. Healthy individuals who donated bone marrow served as the donors. In nominal health when sampled, donors likely had unrecorded immune exposures nonetheless. Amplification used 60 Vbeta primers and 13 Jbeta primers. Clones were read by immunoSEQ multiplex PCR, and TCRdb kept only the in-frame ones, dropping some. The sample contains approximately 220,000 clones, over 70% of which appear only once. This entry comes from a study of cytomegalovirus exposure and HLA in healthy donors. Whole-study results and caveats: Most TCRs appeared rarely, but some public TCRs recurred in many donors.

Sequenced sample: PBMCs. The sequence came from a boy aged 2 to 10 in good health and CMV-seronegative.

As DNA, the CDR3 is TGTGCCACCAGCGCTCCAGGGGCAGTCTTAATGAACACTGAAGCTTTCTTT. Translating it yields CATSAPGAVLMNTEAFF. The chain is built from TRBV15 and TRBJ1-1; tentative D call: TRBD1 (6 bases). Trimming shortened V by 5 bases and J by 0 bases, and 19 bases separated the two germline ends. This CDR3 has 17 amino acids. From germline, CDR1 is LNHNV and CDR2 YYDKDF (reference sequence).